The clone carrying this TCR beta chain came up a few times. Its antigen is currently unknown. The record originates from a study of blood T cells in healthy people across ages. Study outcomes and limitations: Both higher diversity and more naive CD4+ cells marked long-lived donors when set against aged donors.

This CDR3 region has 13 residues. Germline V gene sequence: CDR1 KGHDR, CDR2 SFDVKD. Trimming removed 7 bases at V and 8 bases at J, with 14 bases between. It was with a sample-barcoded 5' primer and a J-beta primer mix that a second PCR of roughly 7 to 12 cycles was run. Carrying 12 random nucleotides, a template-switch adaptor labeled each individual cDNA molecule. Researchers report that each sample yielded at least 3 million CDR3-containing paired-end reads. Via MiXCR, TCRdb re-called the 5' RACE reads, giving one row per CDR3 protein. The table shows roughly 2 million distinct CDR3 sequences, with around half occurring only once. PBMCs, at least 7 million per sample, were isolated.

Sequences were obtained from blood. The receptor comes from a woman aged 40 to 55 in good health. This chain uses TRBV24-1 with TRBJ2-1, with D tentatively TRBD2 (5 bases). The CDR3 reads CATRGSARDEQFF. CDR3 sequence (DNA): TGTGCCACCAGGGGTAGCGCTAGGGATGAGCAGTTCTTC.